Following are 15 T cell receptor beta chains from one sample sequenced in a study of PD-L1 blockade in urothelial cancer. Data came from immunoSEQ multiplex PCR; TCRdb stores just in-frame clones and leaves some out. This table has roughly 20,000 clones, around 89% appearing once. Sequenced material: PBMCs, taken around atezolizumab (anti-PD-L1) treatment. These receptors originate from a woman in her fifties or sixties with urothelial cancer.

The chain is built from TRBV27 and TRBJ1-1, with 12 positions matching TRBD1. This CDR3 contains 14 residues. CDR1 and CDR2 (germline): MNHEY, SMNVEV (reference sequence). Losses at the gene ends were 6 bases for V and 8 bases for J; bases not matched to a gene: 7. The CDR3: CASRRGQGAKEAFF. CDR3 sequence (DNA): TGTGCCAGCAGGCGGGGACAGGGGGCGAAGGAAGCTTTCTTT.

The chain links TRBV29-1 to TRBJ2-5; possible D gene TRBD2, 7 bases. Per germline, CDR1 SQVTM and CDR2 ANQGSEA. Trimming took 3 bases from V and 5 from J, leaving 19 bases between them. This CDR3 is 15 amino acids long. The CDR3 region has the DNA TGCAGCGTTGATCAGCGGGGACATGGGGGGGAGACCCAGTACTTC. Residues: CSVDQRGHGGETQYF.

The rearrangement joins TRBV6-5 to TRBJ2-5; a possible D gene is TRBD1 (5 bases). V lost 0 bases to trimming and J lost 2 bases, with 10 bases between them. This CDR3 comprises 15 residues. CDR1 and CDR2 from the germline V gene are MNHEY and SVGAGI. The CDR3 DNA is TGTGCCAGCAGTTACTCGAGACAGAAACAAGAGACCCAGTACTTC. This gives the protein CASSYSRQKQETQYF.

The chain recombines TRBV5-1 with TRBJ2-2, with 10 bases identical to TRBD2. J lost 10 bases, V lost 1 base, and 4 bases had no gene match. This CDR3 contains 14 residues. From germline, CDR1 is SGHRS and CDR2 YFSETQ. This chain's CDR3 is CASSLTSGTQELFF. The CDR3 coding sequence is TGCGCCAGCAGCTTGACTAGCGGGACCCAGGAGCTGTTTTTT.

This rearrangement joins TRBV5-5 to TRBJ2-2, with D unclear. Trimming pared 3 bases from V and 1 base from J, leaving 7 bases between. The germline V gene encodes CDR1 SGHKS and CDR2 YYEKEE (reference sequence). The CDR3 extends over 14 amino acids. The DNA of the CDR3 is TGTGCCAGCAGCTCCGACTTGAACACCGGGGAGCTGTTTTTT. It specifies CASSSDLNTGELFF.

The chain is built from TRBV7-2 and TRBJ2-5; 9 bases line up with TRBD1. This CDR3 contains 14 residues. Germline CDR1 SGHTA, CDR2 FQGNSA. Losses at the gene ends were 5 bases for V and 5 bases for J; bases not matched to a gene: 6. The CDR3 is CASSPDRGQETQYF. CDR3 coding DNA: TGTGCCAGCAGCCCGGACAGGGGTCAGGAGACCCAGTACTTC.

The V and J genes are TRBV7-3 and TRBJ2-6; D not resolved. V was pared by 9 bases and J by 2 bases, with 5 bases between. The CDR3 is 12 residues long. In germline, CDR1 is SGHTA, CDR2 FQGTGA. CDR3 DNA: TGTGCCAGTGGAGCTGGGGCCAACGTCCTGACTTTC. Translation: CASGAGANVLTF.

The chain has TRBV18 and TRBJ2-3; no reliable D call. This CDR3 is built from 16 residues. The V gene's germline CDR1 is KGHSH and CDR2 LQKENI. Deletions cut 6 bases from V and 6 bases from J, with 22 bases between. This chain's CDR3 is CASSPTPNNVGDTQYF. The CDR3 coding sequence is TGTGCCAGCTCTCCGACCCCGAACAATGTCGGGGATACGCAGTATTTT.

CDR3 sequence: CASSPGLPRTDTQYF. The CDR3 nucleotides are TGCGCCAGCAGCCCGGGACTCCCCAGGACAGATACGCAGTATTTT. J is TRBJ2-3 and V is TRBV4-1; the D gene is possibly TRBD2 (6 bases). The germline V gene has CDR1 MGHRA and CDR2 YSYEKL. The V gene lost 4 bases and the J gene lost 3 bases, with 14 bases spanning the gap. The CDR3 consists of 15 residues.

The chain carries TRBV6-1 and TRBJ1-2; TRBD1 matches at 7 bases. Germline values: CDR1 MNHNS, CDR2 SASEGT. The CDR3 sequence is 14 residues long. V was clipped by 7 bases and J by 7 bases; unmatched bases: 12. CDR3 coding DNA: TGTGCCAGCACCTTAGGGGCAGGGGGTCTTGGCTACACCTTC. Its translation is CASTLGAGGLGYTF.

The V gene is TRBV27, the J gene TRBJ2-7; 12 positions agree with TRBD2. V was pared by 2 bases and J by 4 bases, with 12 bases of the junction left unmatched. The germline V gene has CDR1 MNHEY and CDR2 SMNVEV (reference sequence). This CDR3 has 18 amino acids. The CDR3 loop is CASSLRRTSGRMAYEQYF. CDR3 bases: TGTGCCAGCAGTTTAAGGCGTACTAGCGGGAGGATGGCGTACGAGCAGTACTTC.

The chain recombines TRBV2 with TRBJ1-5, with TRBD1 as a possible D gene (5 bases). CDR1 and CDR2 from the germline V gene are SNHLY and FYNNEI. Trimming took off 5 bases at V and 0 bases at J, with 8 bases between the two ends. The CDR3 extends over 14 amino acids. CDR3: CASSIQDSNQPQHF. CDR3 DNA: TGTGCCAGCAGTATACAGGATAGCAATCAGCCCCAGCATTTT.

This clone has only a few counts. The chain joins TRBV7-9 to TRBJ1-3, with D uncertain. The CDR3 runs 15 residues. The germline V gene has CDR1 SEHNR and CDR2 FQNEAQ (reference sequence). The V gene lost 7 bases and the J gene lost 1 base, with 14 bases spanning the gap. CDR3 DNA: TGTGCCAGCACCGAGGTTATCCCTTCTGGAAACACCATATATTTT. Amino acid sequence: CASTEVIPSGNTIYF.

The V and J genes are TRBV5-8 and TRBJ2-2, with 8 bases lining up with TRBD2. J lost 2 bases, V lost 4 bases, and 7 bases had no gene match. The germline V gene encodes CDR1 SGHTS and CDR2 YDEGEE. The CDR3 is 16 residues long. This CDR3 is CASSLGLADNTGELFF. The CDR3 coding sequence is TGTGCCAGCAGCCTCGGACTAGCCGATAACACCGGGGAGCTGTTTTTT.

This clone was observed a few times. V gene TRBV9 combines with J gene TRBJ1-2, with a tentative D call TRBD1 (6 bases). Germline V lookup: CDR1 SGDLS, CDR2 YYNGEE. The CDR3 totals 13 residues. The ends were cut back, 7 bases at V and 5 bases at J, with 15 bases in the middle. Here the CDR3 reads CASSTGTLYGYTF. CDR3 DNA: TGTGCCAGCTCGACCGGGACACTATATGGCTACACCTTC.